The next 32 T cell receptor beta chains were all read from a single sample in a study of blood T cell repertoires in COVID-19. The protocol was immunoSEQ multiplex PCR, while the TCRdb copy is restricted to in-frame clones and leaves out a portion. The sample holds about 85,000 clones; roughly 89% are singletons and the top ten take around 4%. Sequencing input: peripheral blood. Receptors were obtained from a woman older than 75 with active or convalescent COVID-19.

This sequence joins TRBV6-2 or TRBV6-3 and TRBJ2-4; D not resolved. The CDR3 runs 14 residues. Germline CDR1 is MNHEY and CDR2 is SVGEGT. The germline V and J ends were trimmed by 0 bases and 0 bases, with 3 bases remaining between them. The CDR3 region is CASSYSLAKNIQYF. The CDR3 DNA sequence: TGTGCCAGCAGTTACTCTCTAGCCAAAAACATTCAGTACTTC.

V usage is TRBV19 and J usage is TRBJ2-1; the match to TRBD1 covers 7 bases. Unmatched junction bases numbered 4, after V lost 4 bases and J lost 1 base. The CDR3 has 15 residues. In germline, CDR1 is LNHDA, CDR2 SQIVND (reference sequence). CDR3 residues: CASSTGGASYNEQFF. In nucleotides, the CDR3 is TGTGCCAGTAGTACAGGGGGAGCGTCCTACAATGAGCAGTTCTTC.

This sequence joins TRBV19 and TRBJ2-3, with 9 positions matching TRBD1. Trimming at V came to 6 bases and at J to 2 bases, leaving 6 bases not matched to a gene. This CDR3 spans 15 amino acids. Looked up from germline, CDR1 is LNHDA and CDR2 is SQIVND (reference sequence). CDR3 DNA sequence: TGTGCCAGTAGCCCCCGGACAGGGGTCACAGATACGCAGTATTTT. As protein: CASSPRTGVTDTQYF.

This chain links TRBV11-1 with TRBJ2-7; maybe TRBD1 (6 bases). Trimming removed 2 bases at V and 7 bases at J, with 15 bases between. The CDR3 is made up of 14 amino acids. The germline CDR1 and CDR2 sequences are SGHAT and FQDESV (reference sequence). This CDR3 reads CASSLPDSPREQYF. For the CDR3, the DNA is TGTGCCAGCAGCTTACCGGACAGTCCTAGGGAGCAGTACTTC.

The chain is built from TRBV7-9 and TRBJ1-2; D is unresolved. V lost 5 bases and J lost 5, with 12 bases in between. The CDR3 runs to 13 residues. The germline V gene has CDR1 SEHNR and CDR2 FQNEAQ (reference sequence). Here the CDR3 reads CASSPLEIYGYTF. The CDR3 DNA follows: TGTGCCAGCAGCCCACTGGAGATATATGGCTACACCTTC.

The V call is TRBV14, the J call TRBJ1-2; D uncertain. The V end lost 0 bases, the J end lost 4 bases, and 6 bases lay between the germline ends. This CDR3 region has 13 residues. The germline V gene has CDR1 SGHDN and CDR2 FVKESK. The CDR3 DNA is TGTGCCAGCAGCCAAGACCTTAGCTATGGCTACACCTTC. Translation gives CASSQDLSYGYTF.

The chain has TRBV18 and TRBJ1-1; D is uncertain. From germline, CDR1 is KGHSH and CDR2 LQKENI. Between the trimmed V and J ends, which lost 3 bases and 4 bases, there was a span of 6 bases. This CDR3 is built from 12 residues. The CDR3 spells CASSPVATEAFF. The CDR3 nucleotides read TGTGCCAGCTCACCGGTGGCCACTGAAGCTTTCTTT.

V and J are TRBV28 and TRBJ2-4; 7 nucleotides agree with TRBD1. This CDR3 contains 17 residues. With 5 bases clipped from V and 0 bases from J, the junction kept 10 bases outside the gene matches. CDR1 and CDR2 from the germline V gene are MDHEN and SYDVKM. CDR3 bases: TGTGCCAGCAGTACACAGGGACAGACACTAGCCAAAAACATTCAGTACTTC. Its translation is CASSTQGQTLAKNIQYF.

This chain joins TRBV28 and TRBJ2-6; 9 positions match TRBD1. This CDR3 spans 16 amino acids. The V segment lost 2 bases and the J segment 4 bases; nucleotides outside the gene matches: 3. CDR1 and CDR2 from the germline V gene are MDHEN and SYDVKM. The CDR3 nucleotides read TGTGCCAGCAGTTTAAAACAGGGGGCCGGGGCCAACGTCCTGACTTTC. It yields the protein CASSLKQGAGANVLTF.

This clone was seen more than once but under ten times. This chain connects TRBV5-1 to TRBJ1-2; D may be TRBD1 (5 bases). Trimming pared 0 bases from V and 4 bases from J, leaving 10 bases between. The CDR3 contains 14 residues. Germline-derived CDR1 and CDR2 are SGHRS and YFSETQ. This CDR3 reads CASSLEGVLYGYTF. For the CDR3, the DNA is TGCGCCAGCAGCTTGGAAGGGGTACTCTATGGCTACACCTTC.

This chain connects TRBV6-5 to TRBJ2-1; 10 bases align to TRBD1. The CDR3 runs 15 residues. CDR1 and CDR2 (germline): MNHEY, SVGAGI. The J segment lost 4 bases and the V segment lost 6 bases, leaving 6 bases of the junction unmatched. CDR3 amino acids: CASRYGTGAYNEQFF. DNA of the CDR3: TGTGCCAGCAGATACGGGACAGGGGCATACAATGAGCAGTTCTTC.

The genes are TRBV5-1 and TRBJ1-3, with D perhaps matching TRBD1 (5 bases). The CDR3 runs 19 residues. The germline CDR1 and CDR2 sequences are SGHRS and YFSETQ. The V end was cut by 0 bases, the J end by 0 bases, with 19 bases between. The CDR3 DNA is TGCGCCAGCAGCTTGGGTGGGGCGGCGGGGTCAATCTCTGGAAACACCATATATTTT. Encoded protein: CASSLGGAAGSISGNTIYF.

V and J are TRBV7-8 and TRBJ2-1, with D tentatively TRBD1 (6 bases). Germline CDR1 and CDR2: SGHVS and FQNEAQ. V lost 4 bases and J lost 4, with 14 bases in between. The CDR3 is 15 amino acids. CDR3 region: CASSSGLQGYNEQFF. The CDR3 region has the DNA TGTGCCAGCAGCTCCGGACTTCAGGGGTACAATGAGCAGTTCTTC.

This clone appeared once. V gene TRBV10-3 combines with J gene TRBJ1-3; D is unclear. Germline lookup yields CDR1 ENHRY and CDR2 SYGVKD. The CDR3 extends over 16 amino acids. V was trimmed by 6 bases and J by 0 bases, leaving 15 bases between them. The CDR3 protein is CAISAPGASSGNTIYF. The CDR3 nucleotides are TGTGCCATCAGCGCCCCCGGAGCCAGCTCTGGAAACACCATATATTTT.

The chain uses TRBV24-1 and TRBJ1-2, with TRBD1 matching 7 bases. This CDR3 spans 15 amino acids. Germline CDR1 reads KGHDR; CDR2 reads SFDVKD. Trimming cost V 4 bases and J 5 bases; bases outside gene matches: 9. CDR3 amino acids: CATSEGQEGWYGYTF. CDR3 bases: TGTGCCACCAGTGAAGGACAGGAGGGTTGGTATGGCTACACCTTC.

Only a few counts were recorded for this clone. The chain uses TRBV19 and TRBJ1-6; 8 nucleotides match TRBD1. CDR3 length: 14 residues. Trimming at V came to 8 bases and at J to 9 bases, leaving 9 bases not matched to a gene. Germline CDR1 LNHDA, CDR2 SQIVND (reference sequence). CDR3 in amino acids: CASESTGDVSPLHF. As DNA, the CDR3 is TGTGCCAGTGAATCGACAGGGGACGTTTCACCCCTCCACTTT.

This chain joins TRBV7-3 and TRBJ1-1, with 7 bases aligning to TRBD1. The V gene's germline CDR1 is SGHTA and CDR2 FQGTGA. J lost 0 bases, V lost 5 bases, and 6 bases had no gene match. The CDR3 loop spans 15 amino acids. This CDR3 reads CASSRTGALNTEAFF. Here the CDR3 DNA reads TGTGCCAGCAGCCGCACAGGGGCGTTGAACACTGAAGCTTTCTTT.

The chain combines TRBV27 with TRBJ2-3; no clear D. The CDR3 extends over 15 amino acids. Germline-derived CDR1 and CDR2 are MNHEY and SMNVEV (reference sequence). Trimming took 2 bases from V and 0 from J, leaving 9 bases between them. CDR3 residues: CASSLRPGSTDTQYF. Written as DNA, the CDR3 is TGTGCCAGCAGTTTACGTCCAGGAAGCACAGATACGCAGTATTTT.

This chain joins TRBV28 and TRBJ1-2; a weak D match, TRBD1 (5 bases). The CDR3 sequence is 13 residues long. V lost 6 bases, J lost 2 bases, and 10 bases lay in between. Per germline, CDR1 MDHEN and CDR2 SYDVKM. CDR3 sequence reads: CASSPDRNYGYTF. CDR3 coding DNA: TGTGCCAGCAGCCCAGACAGAAACTATGGCTACACCTTC.

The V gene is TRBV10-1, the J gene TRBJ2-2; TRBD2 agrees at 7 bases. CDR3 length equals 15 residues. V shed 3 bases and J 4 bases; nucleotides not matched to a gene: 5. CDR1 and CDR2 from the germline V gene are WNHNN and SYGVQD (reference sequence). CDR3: CASSDGRDGTGELFF. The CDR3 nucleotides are TGCGCCAGCAGTGATGGGAGGGACGGCACCGGGGAGCTGTTTTTT.

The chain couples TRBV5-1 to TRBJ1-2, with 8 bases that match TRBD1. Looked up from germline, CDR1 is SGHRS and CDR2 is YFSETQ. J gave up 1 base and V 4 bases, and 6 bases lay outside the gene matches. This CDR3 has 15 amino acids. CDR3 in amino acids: CASSQTGDYNYGYTF. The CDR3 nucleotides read TGCGCCAGCAGCCAGACAGGGGACTATAACTATGGCTACACCTTC.

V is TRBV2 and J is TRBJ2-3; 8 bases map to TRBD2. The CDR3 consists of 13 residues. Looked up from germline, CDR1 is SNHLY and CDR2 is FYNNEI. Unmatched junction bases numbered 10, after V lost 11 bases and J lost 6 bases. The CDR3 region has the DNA TGTGCCTCAGGGGTCCGACTAGCGGATACGCAGTATTTT. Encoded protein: CASGVRLADTQYF.

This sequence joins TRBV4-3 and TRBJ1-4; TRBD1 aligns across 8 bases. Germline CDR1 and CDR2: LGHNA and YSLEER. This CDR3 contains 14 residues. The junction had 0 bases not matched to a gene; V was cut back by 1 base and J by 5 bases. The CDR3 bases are TGCGCCAGCAGCCAAGGGACAGGGAATGAAAAACTGTTTTTT. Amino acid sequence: CASSQGTGNEKLFF.

CDR3 amino acids: CASSSGGEAKNIQYF. CDR3 bases: TGCGCCAGCAGCTCAGGGGGTGAAGCCAAAAACATTCAGTACTTC. The V gene is TRBV5-1, the J gene TRBJ2-4; 7 bases line up with TRBD1. Germline lookup yields CDR1 SGHRS and CDR2 YFSETQ. Trimming cost V 3 bases and J 0 bases; bases outside gene matches: 3. This CDR3 has 15 amino acids.

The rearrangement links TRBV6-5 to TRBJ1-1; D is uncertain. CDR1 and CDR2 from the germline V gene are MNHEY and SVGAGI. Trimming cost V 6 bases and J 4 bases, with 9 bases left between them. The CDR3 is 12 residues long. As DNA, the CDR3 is TGTGCCAGCAGCGGGGTGGGCACTGAAGCTTTCTTT. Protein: CASSGVGTEAFF.

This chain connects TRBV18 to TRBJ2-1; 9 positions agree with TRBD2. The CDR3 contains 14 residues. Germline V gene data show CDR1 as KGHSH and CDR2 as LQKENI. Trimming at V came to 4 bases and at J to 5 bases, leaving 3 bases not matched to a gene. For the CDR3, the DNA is TGTGCCAGCTCACTTTCTAGCGGGGACAATGAGCAGTTCTTC. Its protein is CASSLSSGDNEQFF.

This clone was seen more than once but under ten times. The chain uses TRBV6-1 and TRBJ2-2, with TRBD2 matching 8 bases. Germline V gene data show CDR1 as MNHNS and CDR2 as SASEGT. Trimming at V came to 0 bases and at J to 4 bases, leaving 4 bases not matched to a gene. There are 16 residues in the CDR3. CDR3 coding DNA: TGTGCCAGCAGTGAAGCCGCGGGGGGCGTCACCGGGGAGCTGTTTTTT. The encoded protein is CASSEAAGGVTGELFF.

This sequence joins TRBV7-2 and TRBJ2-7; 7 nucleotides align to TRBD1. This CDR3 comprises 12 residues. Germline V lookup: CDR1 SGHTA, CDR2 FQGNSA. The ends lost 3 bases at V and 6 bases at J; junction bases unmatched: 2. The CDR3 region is CASSLRGPEQYF. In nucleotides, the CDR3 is TGTGCCAGCAGCTTGAGGGGGCCCGAGCAGTACTTC. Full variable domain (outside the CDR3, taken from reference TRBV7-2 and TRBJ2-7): GAGVSQSPSNKVTEKGKDVELRCDPISGHTALYWYRQSLGQGLEFLIYFQGNSAPDKSGLPSDRFSAERTGGSVSTLTIQRTQQEDSAVYLCASSLRGPEQYFGPGTRLTVT.

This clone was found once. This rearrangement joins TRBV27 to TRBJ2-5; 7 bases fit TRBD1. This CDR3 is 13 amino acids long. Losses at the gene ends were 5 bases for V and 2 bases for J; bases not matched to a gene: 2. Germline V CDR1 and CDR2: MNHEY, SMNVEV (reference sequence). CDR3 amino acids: CASSSRGQETQYF. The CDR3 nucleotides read TGTGCCAGCAGTAGCAGGGGGCAAGAGACCCAGTACTTC.

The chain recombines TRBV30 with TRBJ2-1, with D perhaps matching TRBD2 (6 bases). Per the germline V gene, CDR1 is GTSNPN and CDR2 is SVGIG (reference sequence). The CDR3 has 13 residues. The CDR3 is CALTSDTPYEQFF. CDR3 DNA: TGTGCGCTGACTAGTGACACGCCATATGAGCAGTTCTTC.

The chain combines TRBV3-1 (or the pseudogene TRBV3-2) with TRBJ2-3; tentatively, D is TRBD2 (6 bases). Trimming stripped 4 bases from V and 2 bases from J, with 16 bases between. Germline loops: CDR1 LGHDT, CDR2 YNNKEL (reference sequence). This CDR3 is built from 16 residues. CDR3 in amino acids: CASSPAGSGTTDTQYF. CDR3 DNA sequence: TGTGCCAGCAGCCCCGCCGGTAGCGGAACCACAGATACGCAGTATTTT.

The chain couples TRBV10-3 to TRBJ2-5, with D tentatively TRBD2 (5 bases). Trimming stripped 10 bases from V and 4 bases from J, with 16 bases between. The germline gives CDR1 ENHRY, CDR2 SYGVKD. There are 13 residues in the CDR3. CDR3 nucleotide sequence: TGTGCCACCAGCCGAGGGAGTGGAGAGACCCAGTACTTC. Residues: CATSRGSGETQYF.